This T cell receptor beta chain was sequenced in a study of T cells in Graves' hyperthyroidism and ophthalmopathy. Overall study context: Peripheral blood was obtained at initial diagnosis, preceding any treatment.

Regarding this clonotype: Being one base from a much bigger clone, this may be a read error.

TCR beta CDR3 sequences were amplified from RNA transcripts. Primed by the HTBI set, a first-round RT-PCR was run on the TCR CDR3. TCRdb ran MiXCR on the multiplex PCR reads and lists one entry per CDR3 protein. The table lists about 420,000 distinct CDR3 sequences, roughly an eighth of them singletons. Germline lookup yields CDR1 SGHVS and CDR2 FQNEAQ. V dropped 1 base and J dropped 2 bases, with 12 bases sitting between them. CDR3 size: 16 residues. The sequence was obtained from a woman under 30 with Graves' hyperthyroidism. The sequencing input was blood. This chain uses TRBV7-8 with TRBJ2-4; D gene uncertain. CDR3 in amino acids: CASSLVPSSSKNIQYF. The CDR3 bases are TGTGCCAGCAGCTTAGTCCCGAGCAGTTCCAAAAACATTCAGTACTTC. The whole variable domain, filled in from reference TRBV7-8 and TRBJ2-4, reads GAGVSQSPRYKVAKRGQDVALRCDPISGHVSLFWYQQALGQGPEFLTYFQNEAQLDKSGLPSDRFFAERPEGSVSTLKIQRTQQEDSAVYLCASSLVPSSSKNIQYFGAGTRLSVL.